Listed below are T cell receptor beta chains from one sample, sequenced in a study of T cells in Graves' hyperthyroidism and ophthalmopathy. TCRdb independently ran MiXCR on the multiplex PCR reads; one entry per CDR3 protein. The repertoire consists of 600,000 to 800,000 distinct CDR3 sequences, with around a third occurring once and the leading ten covering less than 35%. Sequenced sample: blood. These receptors were obtained from a woman aged 40 to 50 with Graves' hyperthyroidism. CDR3s include the opening cysteine and the closing phenylalanine or tryptophan. A D gene is named only where the DNA matches it firmly. Clone sizes are given selectively: once, few, many, or a class where the clone is expanded.

d_call: .
clone_size: .
v_call: TRBV3-1
j_call: TRBJ2-2
cdr3_aa: CASSQDLNAGELFF
cdr3_nt: TGTGCCAGCAGCCAAGATTTAAACGCCGGGGAGCTGTTTTTT

d_call: .
clone_size: many
v_call: TRBV10-3
j_call: TRBJ1-5
cdr3_aa: CAISESTGNQPQHF
cdr3_nt: TGTGCCATCAGTGAGTCGACGGGGAATCAGCCCCAGCATTTT

d_call: TRBD2
clone_size: .
v_call: TRBV15
j_call: TRBJ2-5
cdr3_aa: CATSSRSGGQETQYF
cdr3_nt: TGTGCCACCAGCAGCCGGAGCGGGGGTCAAGAGACCCAGTACTTC

d_call: TRBD1
clone_size: many
v_call: TRBV7-2
j_call: TRBJ1-2
cdr3_aa: CASSPRQGRQGYTF
cdr3_nt: TGTGCCAGCAGCCCTCGACAGGGACGTCAAGGCTACACCTTC

d_call: TRBD2
clone_size: .
v_call: TRBV13
j_call: TRBJ2-7
cdr3_aa: CATKTRGAGVYEQYF
cdr3_nt: TGTGCCACAAAAACCAGGGGAGCGGGAGTTTACGAGCAGTACTTC

d_call: .
clone_size: many
v_call: TRBV24-1
j_call: TRBJ1-1
cdr3_aa: CATSGLAGTGAFF
cdr3_nt: TGTGCCACCAGTGGGTTAGCAGGCACGGGGGCTTTCTTT

d_call: TRBD1
clone_size: many
v_call: TRBV24-1
j_call: TRBJ1-2
cdr3_aa: CATSDDYRGHTGGYTF
cdr3_nt: TGTGCCACCAGTGACGACTACAGGGGGCATACGGGTGGCTACACCTTC

d_call: .
clone_size: many
v_call: TRBV20-1
j_call: TRBJ1-6
cdr3_aa: CSARDEGQGDSPLHF
cdr3_nt: TGCAGTGCTAGAGATGAGGGTCAAGGGGATTCACCCCTCCACTTT

d_call: .
clone_size: few
v_call: TRBV28
j_call: TRBJ1-1
cdr3_aa: CASSLLRSEAFF
cdr3_nt: TGTGCCAGCAGCCTCCTCCGGAGTGAAGCTTTCTTT

d_call: TRBD1
clone_size: many
v_call: TRBV7-2
j_call: TRBJ1-3
cdr3_aa: CASSPQGASGNTIYF
cdr3_nt: TGTGCCAGCAGCCCCCAGGGGGCCTCTGGAAACACCATATATTTT

d_call: .
clone_size: .
v_call: TRBV7-2
j_call: TRBJ2-7
cdr3_aa: CASNSLAGLYEQYF
cdr3_nt: TGTGCCAGCAACTCCTTAGCAGGTCTTTACGAGCAGTACTTC

d_call: TRBD2
clone_size: .
v_call: TRBV7-9
j_call: TRBJ2-1
cdr3_aa: CASSFRGGTEQFF
cdr3_nt: TGTGCCAGCAGTTTCCGCGGGGGGACTGAGCAGTTCTTC

d_call: .
clone_size: many
v_call: TRBV7-2
j_call: TRBJ2-5
cdr3_aa: CASSLLLASQETQYF
cdr3_nt: TGTGCCAGCAGCTTACTGCTCGCCAGCCAAGAGACCCAGTACTTC

d_call: .
clone_size: few
v_call: TRBV7-2
j_call: TRBJ2-7
cdr3_aa: CASSLGGVGDSYEQYF
cdr3_nt: TGTGCCAGCAGCTTAGGCGGGGTAGGGGACTCCTACGAGCAGTACTTC

d_call: .
clone_size: .
v_call: TRBV29-1
j_call: TRBJ2-7
cdr3_aa: CSVEEVEGDNYEQYF
cdr3_nt: TGCAGCGTTGAAGAAGTGGAGGGCGACAACTACGAGCAGTACTTC

d_call: TRBD1
clone_size: .
v_call: TRBV7-2
j_call: TRBJ2-5
cdr3_aa: CASKTGGRGETQYF
cdr3_nt: TGTGCCAGCAAGACAGGGGGCCGAGGCGAGACCCAGTACTTC

d_call: .
clone_size: few
v_call: TRBV28
j_call: TRBJ1-2
cdr3_aa: CASLEANYGYTF
cdr3_nt: TGTGCCAGCCTAGAGGCAAACTATGGCTACACCTTC

d_call: TRBD1
clone_size: few
v_call: TRBV20-1
j_call: TRBJ1-4
cdr3_aa: CSARDRTGPNEKLFF
cdr3_nt: TGCAGTGCTAGAGACCGGACAGGCCCAAATGAAAAACTGTTTTTT

d_call: TRBD2
clone_size: .
v_call: TRBV25-1
j_call: TRBJ2-7
cdr3_aa: CASGRDQYF
cdr3_nt: TGTGCCAGCGGGAGGGATCAGTACTTC

d_call: .
clone_size: many
v_call: TRBV6-4
j_call: TRBJ1-1
cdr3_aa: CASSERLNTEAFF
cdr3_nt: TGTGCCAGCAGTGAGAGGCTGAACACTGAAGCTTTCTTT

d_call: .
clone_size: .
v_call: TRBV7-3
j_call: TRBJ1-1
cdr3_aa: CASSLGGGGLDTEAFF
cdr3_nt: TGTGCCAGCAGCTTAGGTGGGGGGGGGCTCGACACTGAAGCTTTCTTT

d_call: .
clone_size: many
v_call: TRBV7-7
j_call: TRBJ2-5
cdr3_aa: CASSLSPLEETQYF
cdr3_nt: TGTGCTAGCAGCCTCTCTCCCTTGGAGGAGACCCAGTACTTC

d_call: .
clone_size: many
v_call: TRBV9
j_call: TRBJ1-2
cdr3_aa: CASSGGLVVWTNGYTF
cdr3_nt: TGTGCCAGCAGCGGAGGTTTAGTAGTGTGGACAAACGGCTACACCTTC